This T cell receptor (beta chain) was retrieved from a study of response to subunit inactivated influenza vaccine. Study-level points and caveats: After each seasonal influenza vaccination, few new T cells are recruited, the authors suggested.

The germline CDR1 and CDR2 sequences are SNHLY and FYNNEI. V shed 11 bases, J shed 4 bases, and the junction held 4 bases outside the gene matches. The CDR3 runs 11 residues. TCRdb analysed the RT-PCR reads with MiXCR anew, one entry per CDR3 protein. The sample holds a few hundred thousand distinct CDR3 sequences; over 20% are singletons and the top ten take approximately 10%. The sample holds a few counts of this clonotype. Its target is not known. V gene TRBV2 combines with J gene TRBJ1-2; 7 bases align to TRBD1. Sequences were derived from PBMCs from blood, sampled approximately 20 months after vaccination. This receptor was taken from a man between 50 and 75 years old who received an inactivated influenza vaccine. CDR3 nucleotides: TGTGCCCGGCAGGGGGGCTATGGCTACACCTTC. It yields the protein CARQGGYGYTF.